The present T cell receptor beta chain was sequenced within a study of T cell responses to AZD1222 COVID-19 vaccine. This clone has just one count. CDR1 is MDHEN, CDR2 SYDVKM, per germline. This CDR3 has 14 amino acids. V was trimmed by 3 bases and J by 1 base, leaving 10 bases between them. Libraries were prepared by immunoSEQ multiplex PCR; TCRdb keeps only in-frame clonotypes and omits some of them. Of about 120,000 clones in the sample, just over 85% were seen once. The TCR originated in an adult in good health. Sequenced here: peripheral blood, sampled on day 0 of AZD1222 vaccination. V and J are TRBV28 and TRBJ2-7, with D uncertain. CDR3 protein: CASSFPPASYEQYF. Here the CDR3 DNA reads TGTGCCAGCAGTTTCCCCCCCGCATCCTACGAGCAGTACTTC.